This TCR beta chain is drawn from a study of T cell repertoires in cytomegalovirus infection. Study-level information: Peptides in the study included HLA-C-restricted and HLA-B-restricted CMV epitopes. Study outcomes and limitations: There were HLA-C-restricted CMV-specific TCR beta clonotypes dominating the ex vivo response. The study identified carriers of CMV plus the relevant HLA from cumulative public TCR beta family frequency.

TCRdb ran MiXCR on the reads and lists one entry per CDR3 protein. The sample records about 900,000 distinct CDR3 sequences, 25% to 40% being singletons. The CDR3 consists of 15 residues. V was pared by 3 bases and J by 4 bases, with 7 bases of the junction left unmatched. This clonotype was seen at least ten times. The antigen is unknown. This TCR was recovered from a human donor in good health (CMV status not recorded). Some clones in this sample may be carry-over from other donors' samples. The gene calls are TRBV12-3 or TRBV12-4 and TRBJ2-7; 9 bases fit TRBD2. The sample here was cultured CD8+ T cells from PBMCs, taken from culture after CMV antigen stimulation. CDR3 region: CASSLERGANYEQYF. The CDR3 region has the DNA TGTGCCAGCAGTTTGGAGCGGGGGGCAAATTACGAGCAGTACTTC.